This TCR beta chain was recorded in a study of blood T cell repertoires in COVID-19. The table came from immunoSEQ multiplex PCR; TCRdb's copy has only in-frame clones and leaves some out. The sample carries about 350,000 clones, around nine tenths recorded once. The CDR3 totals 11 residues. V was pared by 9 bases and J by 9 bases, with 12 bases between. The germline CDR1 and CDR2 sequences are SGHTS and YDEGEE. The TCR originated in a woman in her seventies with COVID-19, enrolled during active disease. The source material was peripheral blood. This chain uses TRBV5-8 with TRBJ2-2; maybe TRBD2 (6 bases). The CDR3, as DNA: TGTGCCACCTCGGAGGGGCGGGAGCTGTTTTTT. Protein product: CATSEGRELFF. Complete variable domain (other parts from reference TRBV5-8 and TRBJ2-2): EAGVTQSPTHLIKTRGQQATLRCSPISGHTSVYWYQQALGLGLQFLLWYDEGEERNRGNFPPRFSGRQFPNYSSELNVNALELEDSALYLCATSEGRELFFGEGSRLTVL.